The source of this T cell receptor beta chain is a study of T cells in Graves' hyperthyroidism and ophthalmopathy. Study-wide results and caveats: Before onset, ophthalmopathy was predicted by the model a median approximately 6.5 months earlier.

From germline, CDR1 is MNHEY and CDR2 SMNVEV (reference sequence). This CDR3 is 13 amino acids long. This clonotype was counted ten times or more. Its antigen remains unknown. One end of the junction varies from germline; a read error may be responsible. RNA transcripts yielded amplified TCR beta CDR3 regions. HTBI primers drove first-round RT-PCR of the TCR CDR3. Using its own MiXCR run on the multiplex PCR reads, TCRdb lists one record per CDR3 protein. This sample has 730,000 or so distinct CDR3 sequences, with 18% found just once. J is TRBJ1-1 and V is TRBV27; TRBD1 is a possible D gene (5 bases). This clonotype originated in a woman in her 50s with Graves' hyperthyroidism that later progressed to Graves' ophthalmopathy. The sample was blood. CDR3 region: CACREETNTEAFF. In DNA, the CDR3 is TGTGCCTGCAGGGAGGAGACGAACACTGAAGCTTTCTTT.